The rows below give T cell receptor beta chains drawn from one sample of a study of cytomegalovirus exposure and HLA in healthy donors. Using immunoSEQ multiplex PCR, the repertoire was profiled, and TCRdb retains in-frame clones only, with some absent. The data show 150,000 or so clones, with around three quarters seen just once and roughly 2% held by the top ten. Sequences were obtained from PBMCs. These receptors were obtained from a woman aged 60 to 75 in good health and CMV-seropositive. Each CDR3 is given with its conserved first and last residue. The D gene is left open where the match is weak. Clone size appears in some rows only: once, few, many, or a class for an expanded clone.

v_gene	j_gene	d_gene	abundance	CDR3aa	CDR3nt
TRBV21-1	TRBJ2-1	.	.	CASSKEGSGRRTPYNEQFF	TGTGCCAGCAGCAAAGAGGGTAGCGGGAGAAGAACCCCCTACAATGAGCAGTTCTTC
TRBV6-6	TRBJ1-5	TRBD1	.	CASSLGTGNQPQHF	TGTGCCAGCAGTCTCGGGACAGGCAATCAGCCCCAGCATTTT
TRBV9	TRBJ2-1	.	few	CASSQGGSGPYNEQFF	TGTGCCAGCAGCCAAGGTGGTAGCGGACCTTACAATGAGCAGTTCTTC
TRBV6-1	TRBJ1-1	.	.	CASSRQYENTEAFF	TGTGCCAGCAGTCGACAGTACGAGAACACTGAAGCTTTCTTT
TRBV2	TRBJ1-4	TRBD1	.	CASKLPGTGEKLFF	TGTGCCAGCAAACTGCCCGGGACAGGGGAAAAACTGTTTTTT
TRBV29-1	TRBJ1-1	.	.	CSVTSSQTVNTEAFF	TGCAGCGTTACTTCCTCCCAGACAGTGAACACTGAAGCTTTCTTT
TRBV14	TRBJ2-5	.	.	CASSQELSRQETQYF	TGTGCCAGCAGCCAAGAATTGTCTAGGCAAGAGACCCAGTACTTC
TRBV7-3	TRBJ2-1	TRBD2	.	CASSLPRPGTSGRSSYNEQFF	TGTGCCAGCAGCTTACCAAGACCCGGGACTAGCGGACGGAGCTCCTACAATGAGCAGTTCTTC
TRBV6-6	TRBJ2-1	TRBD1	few	CASRAGGYNEQFF	TGTGCCAGCAGAGCAGGGGGATACAATGAGCAGTTCTTC
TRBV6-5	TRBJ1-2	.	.	CASTRGPNYGYTF	TGTGCCAGCACCCGAGGCCCTAACTATGGCTACACCTTC
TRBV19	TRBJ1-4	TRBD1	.	CASSIATGGEKLFF	TGTGCCAGTAGTATCGCGACAGGGGGCGAAAAACTGTTTTTT
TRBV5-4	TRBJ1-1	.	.	CASSPTMTGGNTEAFF	TGTGCCAGCAGCCCCACTATGACGGGAGGGAACACTGAAGCTTTCTTT
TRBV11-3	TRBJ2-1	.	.	CASSLDNNLFNEQFF	TGTGCCAGCAGCTTAGATAACAACCTTTTCAATGAGCAGTTCTTC
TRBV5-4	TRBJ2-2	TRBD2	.	CASTGTSASNTGELFF	TGTGCCAGCACTGGGACTAGCGCTTCGAACACCGGGGAGCTGTTTTTT
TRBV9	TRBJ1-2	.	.	CASSVAITNYGYTF	TGTGCCAGCAGCGTAGCCATCACTAACTATGGCTACACCTTC
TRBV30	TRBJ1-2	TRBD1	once	CAWRGTRDSYGYTF	TGTGCCTGGAGAGGTACCCGGGACAGCTATGGCTACACCTTC
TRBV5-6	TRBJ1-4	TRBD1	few	CASRPGGGSEKLFF	TGTGCCAGCAGGCCAGGGGGAGGTAGTGAAAAACTGTTTTTT
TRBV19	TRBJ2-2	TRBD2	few	CASSMGLGTGELFF	TGTGCCAGTAGTATGGGACTAGGCACCGGGGAGCTGTTTTTT
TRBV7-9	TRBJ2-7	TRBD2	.	CATPLPERESSYEQYF	TGTGCCACCCCGCTGCCCGAGCGGGAAAGCTCCTACGAGCAGTACTTC
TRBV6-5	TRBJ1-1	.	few	CASSSRPGLPNTEAFF	TGTGCCAGCAGTTCCCGACCCGGACTCCCAAACACTGAAGCTTTCTTT
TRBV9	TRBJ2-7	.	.	CASSVAPRDKAYF	TGTGCCAGCAGCGTAGCCCCCAGAGACAAGGCGTACTTC